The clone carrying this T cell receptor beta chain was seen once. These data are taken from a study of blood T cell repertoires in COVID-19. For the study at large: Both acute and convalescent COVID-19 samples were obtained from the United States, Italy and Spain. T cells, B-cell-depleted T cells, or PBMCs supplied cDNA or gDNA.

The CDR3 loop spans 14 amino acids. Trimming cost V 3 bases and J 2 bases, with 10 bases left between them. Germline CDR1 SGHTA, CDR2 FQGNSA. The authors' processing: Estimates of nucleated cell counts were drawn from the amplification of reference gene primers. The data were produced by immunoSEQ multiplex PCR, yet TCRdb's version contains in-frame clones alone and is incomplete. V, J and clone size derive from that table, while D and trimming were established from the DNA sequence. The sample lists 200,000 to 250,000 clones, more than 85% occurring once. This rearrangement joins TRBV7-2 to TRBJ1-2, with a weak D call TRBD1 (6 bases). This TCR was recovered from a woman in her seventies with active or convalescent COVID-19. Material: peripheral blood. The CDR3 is CASSFKDRNYGYTF. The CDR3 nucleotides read TGTGCCAGCAGCTTCAAGGACAGAAACTATGGCTACACCTTC.